This TCR beta chain was identified in a study of T cell responses to AZD1222 COVID-19 vaccine. Overall study: Second-dose intervals of approximately 4 or approximately 12 weeks were pooled.

This table comes from immunoSEQ multiplex PCR, and its TCRdb copy is limited to in-frame clones, with some not included. The sample consists of some 30,000 clones, roughly nine tenths of them appearing once. With regard to this clone: Its target is unknown.

Trimming took 5 bases from V and 9 from J, leaving 15 bases between them. Germline V gives CDR1 SGHRS, CDR2 YFSETQ. The length of the CDR3 is 13 residues. Study-wide results and caveats: Spike-specific TCR repertoires showed rising breadth and depth after two AZD1222 doses.

Here the sequenced sample was peripheral blood, taken on day 0 of AZD1222 vaccination. The chain uses TRBV5-1 and TRBJ2-1; the D gene is possibly TRBD2 (6 bases). This sequence was found in an adult in good health. In DNA form, the CDR3 reads TGCGCCAGCAGGGCGGGGCCGGAGAGTGAGCAGTTCTTC. This codes for CASRAGPESEQFF. The complete variable domain, with remaining parts taken from reference TRBV5-1 and TRBJ2-1, reads KAGVTQTPRYLIKTRGQQVTLSCSPISGHRSVSWYQQTPGQGLQFLFEYFSETQRNKGNFPGRFSGRQFSNSRSEMNVSTLELGDSALYLCASRAGPESEQFFGPGTRLTVL.